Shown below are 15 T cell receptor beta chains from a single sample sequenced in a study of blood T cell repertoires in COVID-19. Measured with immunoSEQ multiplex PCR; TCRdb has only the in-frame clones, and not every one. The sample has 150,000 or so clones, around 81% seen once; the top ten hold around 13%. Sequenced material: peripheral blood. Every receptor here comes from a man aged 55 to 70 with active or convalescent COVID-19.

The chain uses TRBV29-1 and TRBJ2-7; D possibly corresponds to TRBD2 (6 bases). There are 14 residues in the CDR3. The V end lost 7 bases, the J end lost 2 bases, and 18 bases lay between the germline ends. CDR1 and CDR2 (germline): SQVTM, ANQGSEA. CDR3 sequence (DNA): TGCAGCGCGGCGGTCAGAGCGGGTGCCTACGAGCAGTACTTC. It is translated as CSAAVRAGAYEQYF.

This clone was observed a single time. CDR3 DNA: TGTGCCACCAGAGGACAGGGGGTCCGGGAAAAACTGTTTTTT. This translates into CATRGQGVREKLFF. The J gene is TRBJ1-4, the V gene TRBV6-5; 10 positions match TRBD1. CDR1 and CDR2 (germline): MNHEY, SVGAGI. The CDR3 has 14 amino acids. V lost 10 bases and J lost 8; bases outside the gene matches: 10.

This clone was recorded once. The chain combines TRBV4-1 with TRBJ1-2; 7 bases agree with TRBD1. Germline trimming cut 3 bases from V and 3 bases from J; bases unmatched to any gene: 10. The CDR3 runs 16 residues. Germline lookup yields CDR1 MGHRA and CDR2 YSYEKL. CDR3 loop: CASSHIPDRYDYGYTF. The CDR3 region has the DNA TGCGCCAGCAGCCATATACCGGACAGGTACGACTATGGCTACACCTTC.

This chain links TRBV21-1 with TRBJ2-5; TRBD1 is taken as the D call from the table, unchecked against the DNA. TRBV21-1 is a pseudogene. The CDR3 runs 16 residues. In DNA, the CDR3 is TGTGCCAGCAGCAAGAGCCGACTGGGGCGGCAAGAGACCCAGTACTTC. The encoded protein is CASSKSRLGRQETQYF.

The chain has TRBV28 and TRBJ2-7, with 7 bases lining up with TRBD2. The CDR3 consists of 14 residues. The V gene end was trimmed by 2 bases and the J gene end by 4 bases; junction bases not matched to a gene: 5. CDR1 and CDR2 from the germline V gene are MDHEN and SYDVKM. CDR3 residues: CASSLAGVGYEQYF. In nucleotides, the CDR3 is TGTGCCAGCAGTTTAGCGGGAGTAGGGTACGAGCAGTACTTC.

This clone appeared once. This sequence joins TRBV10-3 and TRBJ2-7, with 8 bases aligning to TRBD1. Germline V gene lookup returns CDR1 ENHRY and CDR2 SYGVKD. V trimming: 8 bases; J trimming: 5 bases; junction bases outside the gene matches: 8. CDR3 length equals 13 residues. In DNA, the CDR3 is TGTGCCATCGGCGGACAGGGAAATAACGAGCAGTACTTC. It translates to CAIGGQGNNEQYF.

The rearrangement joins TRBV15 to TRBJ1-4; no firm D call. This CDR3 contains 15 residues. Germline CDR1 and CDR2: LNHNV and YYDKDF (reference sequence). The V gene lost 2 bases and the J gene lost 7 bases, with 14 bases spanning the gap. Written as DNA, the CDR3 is TGTGCCACCAGCAGAAACCCCGGAGGTGGTGAAAAACTGTTTTTT. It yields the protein CATSRNPGGGEKLFF.

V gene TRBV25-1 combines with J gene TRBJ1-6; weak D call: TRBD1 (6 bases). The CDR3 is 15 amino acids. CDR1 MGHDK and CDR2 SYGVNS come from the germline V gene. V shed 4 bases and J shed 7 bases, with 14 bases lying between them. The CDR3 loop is CASSGFRGKNSPLHF. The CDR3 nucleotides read TGTGCCAGCAGTGGGTTCAGGGGTAAGAATTCACCCCTCCACTTT. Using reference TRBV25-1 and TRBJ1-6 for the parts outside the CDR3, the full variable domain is EADIYQTPRYLVIGTGKKITLECSQTMGHDKMYWYQQDPGMELHLIHYSYGVNSTEKGDLSSESTVSRIRTEHFPLTLESARPSHTSQYLCASSGFRGKNSPLHFGNGTRLTVT.

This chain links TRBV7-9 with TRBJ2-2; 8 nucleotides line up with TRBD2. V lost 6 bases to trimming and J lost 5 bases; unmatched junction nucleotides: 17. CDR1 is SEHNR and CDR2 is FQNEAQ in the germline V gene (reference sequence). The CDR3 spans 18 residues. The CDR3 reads CASRELAGLPGMTGELFF. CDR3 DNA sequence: TGTGCCAGCAGGGAGCTAGCGGGCCTCCCGGGAATGACCGGGGAGCTGTTTTTT.

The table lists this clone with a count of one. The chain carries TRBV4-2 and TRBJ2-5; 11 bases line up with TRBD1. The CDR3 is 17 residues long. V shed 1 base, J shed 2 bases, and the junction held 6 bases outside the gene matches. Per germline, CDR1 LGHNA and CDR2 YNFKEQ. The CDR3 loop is CASSQAVGQGDQETQYF. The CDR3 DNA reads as TGTGCCAGCAGCCAAGCCGTGGGACAGGGGGATCAAGAGACCCAGTACTTC.

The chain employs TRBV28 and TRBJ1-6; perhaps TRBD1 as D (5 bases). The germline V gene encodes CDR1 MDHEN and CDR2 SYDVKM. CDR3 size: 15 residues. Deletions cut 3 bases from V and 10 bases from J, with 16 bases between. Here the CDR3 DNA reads TGTGCCAGCAGTTTCCCGGGGGGGGGATACTCACCCCTCCACTTT. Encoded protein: CASSFPGGGYSPLHF.

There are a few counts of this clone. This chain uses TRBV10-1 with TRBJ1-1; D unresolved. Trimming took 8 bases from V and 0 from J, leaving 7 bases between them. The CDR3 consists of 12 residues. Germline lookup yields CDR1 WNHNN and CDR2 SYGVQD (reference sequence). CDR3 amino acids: CASVHLNTEAFF. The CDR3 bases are TGCGCCAGCGTACACCTGAACACTGAAGCTTTCTTT.

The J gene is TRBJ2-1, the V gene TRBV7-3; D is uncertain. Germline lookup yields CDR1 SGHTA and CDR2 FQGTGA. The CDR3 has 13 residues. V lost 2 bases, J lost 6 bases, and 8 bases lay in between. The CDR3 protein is CASSLYPFNEQFF. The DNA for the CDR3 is TGTGCCAGCAGCTTATATCCGTTCAATGAGCAGTTCTTC.

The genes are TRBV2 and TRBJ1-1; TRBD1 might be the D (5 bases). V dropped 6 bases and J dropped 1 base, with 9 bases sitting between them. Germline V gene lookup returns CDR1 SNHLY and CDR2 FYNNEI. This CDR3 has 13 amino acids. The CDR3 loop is CASSREANTEAFF. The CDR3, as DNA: TGTGCCAGCAGCAGGGAAGCGAACACTGAAGCTTTCTTT. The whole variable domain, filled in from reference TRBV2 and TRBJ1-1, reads EPEVTQTPSHQVTQMGQEVILRCVPISNHLYFYWYRQILGQKVEFLVSFYNNEISEKSEIFDDQFSVERPDGSNFTLKIRSTKLEDSAMYFCASSREANTEAFFGQGTRLTVV.

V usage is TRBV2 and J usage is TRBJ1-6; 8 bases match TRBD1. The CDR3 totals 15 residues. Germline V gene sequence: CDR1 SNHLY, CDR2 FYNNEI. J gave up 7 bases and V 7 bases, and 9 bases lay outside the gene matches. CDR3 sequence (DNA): TGTGCCAGCACCGGGGACAGGTGGGACAATTCACCCCTCCACTTT. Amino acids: CASTGDRWDNSPLHF.